A selection of T cell receptor beta chains follows, all from one sample in a study of control samples from healthy donors and cancer patients. Method: immunoSEQ multiplex PCR; TCRdb's copy keeps in-frame clones and lacks some. The sample contains 91,000 or so clones, 90% to 95% of which appear only once. The sequenced sample consisted of blood. Receptors originate from a woman in her twenties or thirties in good health. The CDR3 runs from the conserved cysteine through the conserved F or W. The D gene is left open where the match is weak. Size values are once, few and many counts, or a class for expanded clones, and some rows have none.

D	size	J	V	CDR3	DNA
.	.	TRBJ1-5	TRBV3-1/TRBV3-2	CASSQSSSSNQPQHF	TGTGCCAGCAGCCAATCGTCCTCCAGCAATCAGCCCCAGCATTTT
.	.	TRBJ1-4	TRBV30	CAWSGIPVRDFEEKLFF	TGTGCCTGGAGTGGGATTCCGGTAAGGGACTTTGAGGAAAAACTGTTTTTT
TRBD1	.	TRBJ1-2	TRBV5-1	CASSPGTGNYGYTF	TGCGCCAGCAGCCCGGGGACAGGGAACTATGGCTACACCTTC
.	.	TRBJ2-7	TRBV13	CASSSLGDPYEQYF	TGTGCCAGCAGTTCCTTGGGGGACCCCTACGAGCAGTACTTC
.	.	TRBJ1-3	TRBV28	CASSPPLGNTIYF	TGTGCCAGCAGTCCTCCTCTAGGAAACACCATATATTTT
.	.	TRBJ1-5	TRBV30	CAWSVLPINQPQHF	TGTGCCTGGAGTGTTTTACCGATCAATCAGCCCCAGCATTTT
.	.	TRBJ1-5	TRBV28	CASSSPGLYGSTRPQHF	TGTGCCAGCAGTTCCCCCGGACTTTACGGGTCTACGCGGCCCCAGCATTTT
.	.	TRBJ1-6	TRBV6-5	CASNTEGSYNSPLHF	TGTGCCAGCAACACAGAAGGGAGCTATAATTCACCCCTCCACTTT
.	.	TRBJ1-2	TRBV2	CASSRDTVYGYTF	TGTGCCAGCAGTCGGGACACGGTATATGGCTACACCTTC
TRBD1	.	TRBJ1-4	TRBV2	CASKTGWEKLFF	TGTGCCAGCAAGACAGGGTGGGAAAAACTGTTTTTT
.	few	TRBJ1-3	TRBV5-1	CASSSGGLTSGNTIYF	TGCGCCAGCAGCTCGGGAGGACTGACCTCTGGAAACACCATATATTTT
TRBD1	.	TRBJ1-5	TRBV5-1	CASSLGTGGPNQPQHF	TGCGCCAGCAGCTTGGGGACAGGGGGTCCTAATCAGCCCCAGCATTTT
TRBD1	.	TRBJ1-2	TRBV27	CASSPWTGRYNYGYTF	TGTGCCAGCAGTCCTTGGACAGGGCGATATAACTATGGCTACACCTTC
.	.	TRBJ1-1	TRBV6-1	CASSEVGGNTEAFF	TGTGCCAGCAGTGAAGTGGGCGGAAACACTGAAGCTTTCTTT
.	.	TRBJ2-3	TRBV11-3	CASSLGGTDTQYF	TGTGCCAGCAGCTTAGGGGGTACAGATACGCAGTATTTT
.	.	TRBJ2-7	TRBV5-1	CASSSPQPPYEQYF	TGCGCCAGCAGCTCACCCCAGCCTCCGTACGAGCAGTACTTC
.	.	TRBJ1-2	TRBV5-5	CASSLASRGAIYGYTF	TGTGCCAGCAGCTTGGCTTCCCGGGGGGCGATCTATGGCTACACCTTC
TRBD1	few	TRBJ2-7	TRBV4-1	CASSQPGTGSSYEQYF	TGCGCCAGCAGCCAACCTGGGACAGGGTCCTCCTACGAGCAGTACTTC
TRBD1	.	TRBJ1-5	TRBV19	CASRYGQGYGQPQHF	TGTGCCAGTAGGTACGGACAGGGGTACGGTCAGCCCCAGCATTTT
.	.	TRBJ2-5	TRBV9	CASSVETSQETQYF	TGTGCCAGCAGCGTAGAGACTTCCCAAGAGACCCAGTACTTC
TRBD2	.	TRBJ2-5	TRBV7-2	CASSLVRGGETQYF	TGTGCCAGCAGCTTAGTCCGGGGGGGGGAGACCCAGTACTTC
.	.	TRBJ2-2	TRBV18	CASSRRTVNTGELFF	TGTGCCAGCTCACGAAGGACAGTTAACACCGGGGAGCTGTTTTTT
.	.	TRBJ1-4	TRBV5-1	CASSLYQDTTNEKLFF	TGCGCCAGCAGCTTGTATCAAGATACAACTAATGAAAAACTGTTTTTT
.	.	TRBJ2-3	TRBV5-6	CASSLGGGGTDTQYF	TGTGCCAGCAGCTTGGGAGGGGGTGGCACAGATACGCAGTATTTT
TRBD1	.	TRBJ1-2	TRBV30	CAYRQGDYGYTF	TGTGCCTACCGACAGGGGGACTATGGCTACACCTTC
TRBD1	.	TRBJ2-2	TRBV30	CAWSVGTGSTGELFF	TGTGCCTGGAGTGTAGGGACAGGGAGCACCGGGGAGCTGTTTTTT
TRBD1	.	TRBJ1-3	TRBV19	CASRLREGGSGNTIYF	TGTGCCAGTAGACTAAGGGAAGGGGGCTCCGGAAACACCATATATTTT
TRBD2	few	TRBJ2-7	TRBV30	CAWSDLGVAGVGEQYF	TGTGCCTGGAGCGACTTAGGGGTAGCGGGAGTCGGAGAGCAGTACTTC
TRBD1	.	TRBJ1-1	TRBV10-1	CASTKGQGPPGTEAFF	TGCGCCAGCACCAAGGGACAGGGTCCCCCCGGGACTGAAGCTTTCTTT
TRBD2	.	TRBJ2-3	TRBV10-2	CASSSGLAGDRGDTQYF	TGCGCCAGCAGTTCGGGACTAGCGGGAGATAGAGGAGATACGCAGTATTTT
TRBD2	.	TRBJ2-7	TRBV12-5	CASGVGLAGEYEQYF	TGTGCTAGTGGTGTCGGACTGGCGGGAGAGTACGAGCAGTACTTC
.	.	TRBJ2-5	TRBV7-9	CASTIGETQYF	TGTGCCAGCACCATAGGGGAGACCCAGTACTTC